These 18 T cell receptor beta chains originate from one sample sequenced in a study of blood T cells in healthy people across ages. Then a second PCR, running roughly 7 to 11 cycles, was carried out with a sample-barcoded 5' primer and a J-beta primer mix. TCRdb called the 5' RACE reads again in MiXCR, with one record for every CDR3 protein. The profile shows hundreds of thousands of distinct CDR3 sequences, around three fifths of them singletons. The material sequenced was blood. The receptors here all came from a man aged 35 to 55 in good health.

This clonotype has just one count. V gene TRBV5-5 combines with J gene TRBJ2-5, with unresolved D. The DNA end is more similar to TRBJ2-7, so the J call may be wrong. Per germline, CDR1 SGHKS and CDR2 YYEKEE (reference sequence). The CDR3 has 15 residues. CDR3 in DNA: TGTGCCAGCAGCCTGGAACCCGCCAGAACTTACGAGCAGTACTTC. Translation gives CASSLEPARTYEQYF.

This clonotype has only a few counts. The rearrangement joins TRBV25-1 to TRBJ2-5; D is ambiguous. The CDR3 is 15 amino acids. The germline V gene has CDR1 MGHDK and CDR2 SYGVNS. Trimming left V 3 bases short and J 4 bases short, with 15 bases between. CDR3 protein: CASSEAIGDGETQYF. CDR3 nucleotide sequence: TGTGCCAGCAGTGAGGCTATTGGGGATGGAGAGACCCAGTACTTC.

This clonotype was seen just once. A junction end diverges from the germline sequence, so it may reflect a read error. The CDR3 DNA reads TGTGCCGTCAGTGAGGGAACCGGGGCCCAAAGGGATACGCAGTATTTT. Its protein product is CAVSEGTGAQRDTQYF. This rearrangement joins TRBV10-3 to TRBJ2-3; D is possibly TRBD1 or TRBD2 (5 bases each). Germline CDR1 ENHRY, CDR2 SYGVKD. This CDR3 region has 16 residues.

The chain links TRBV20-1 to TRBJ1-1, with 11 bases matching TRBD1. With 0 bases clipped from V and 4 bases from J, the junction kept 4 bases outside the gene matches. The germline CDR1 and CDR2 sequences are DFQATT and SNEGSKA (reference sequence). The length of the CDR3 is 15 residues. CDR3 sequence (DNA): TGCAGTGCTAGAGATGGGACAGGGGGTGCCACTGAAGCTTTCTTT. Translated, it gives CSARDGTGGATEAFF.

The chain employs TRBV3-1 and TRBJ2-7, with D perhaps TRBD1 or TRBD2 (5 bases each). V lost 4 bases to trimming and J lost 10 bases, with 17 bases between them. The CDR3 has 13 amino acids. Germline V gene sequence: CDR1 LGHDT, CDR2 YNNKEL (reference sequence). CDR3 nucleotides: TGTGCCAGCAGCCTGGGGCGGACTCGAACCCAGTACTTC. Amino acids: CASSLGRTRTQYF.

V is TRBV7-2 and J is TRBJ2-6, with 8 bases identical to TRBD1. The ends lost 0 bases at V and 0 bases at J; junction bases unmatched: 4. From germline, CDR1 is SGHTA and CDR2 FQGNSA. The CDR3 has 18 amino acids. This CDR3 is CASSLAGTGYSGANVLTF. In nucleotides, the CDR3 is TGTGCCAGCAGCTTAGCGGGGACAGGCTACTCTGGGGCCAACGTCCTGACTTTC.

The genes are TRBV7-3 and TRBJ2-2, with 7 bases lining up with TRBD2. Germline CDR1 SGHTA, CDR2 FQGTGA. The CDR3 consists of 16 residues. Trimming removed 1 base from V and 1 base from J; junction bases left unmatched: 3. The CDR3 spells CASSLIAGGNTGELFF. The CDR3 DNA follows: TGTGCCAGCAGCTTAATAGCGGGCGGGAACACCGGGGAGCTGTTTTTT.

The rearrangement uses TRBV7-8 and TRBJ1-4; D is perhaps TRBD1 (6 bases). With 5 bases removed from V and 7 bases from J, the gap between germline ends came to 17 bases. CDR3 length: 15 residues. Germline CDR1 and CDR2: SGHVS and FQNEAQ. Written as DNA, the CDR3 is TGTGCCAGCAGCATTGGACAGCTACAAACTGAAAAACTGTTTTTT. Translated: CASSIGQLQTEKLFF. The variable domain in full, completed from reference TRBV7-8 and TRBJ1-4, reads GAGVSQSPRYKVAKRGQDVALRCDPISGHVSLFWYQQALGQGPEFLTYFQNEAQLDKSGLPSDRFFAERPEGSVSTLKIQRTQQEDSAVYLCASSIGQLQTEKLFFGSGTQLSVL.

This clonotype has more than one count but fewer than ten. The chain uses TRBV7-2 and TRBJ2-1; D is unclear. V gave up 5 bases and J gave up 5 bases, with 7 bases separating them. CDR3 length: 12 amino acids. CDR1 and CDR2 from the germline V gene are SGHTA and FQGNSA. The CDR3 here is CASSPLNNEQFF. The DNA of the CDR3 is TGTGCCAGCAGCCCCCTCAACAATGAGCAGTTCTTC.

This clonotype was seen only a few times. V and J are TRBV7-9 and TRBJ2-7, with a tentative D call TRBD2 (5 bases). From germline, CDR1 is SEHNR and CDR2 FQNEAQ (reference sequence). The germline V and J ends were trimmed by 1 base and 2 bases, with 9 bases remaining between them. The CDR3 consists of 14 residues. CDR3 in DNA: TGTGCCAGCAGCTTAGATTACGGGACCTACGAGCAGTACTTC. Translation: CASSLDYGTYEQYF.

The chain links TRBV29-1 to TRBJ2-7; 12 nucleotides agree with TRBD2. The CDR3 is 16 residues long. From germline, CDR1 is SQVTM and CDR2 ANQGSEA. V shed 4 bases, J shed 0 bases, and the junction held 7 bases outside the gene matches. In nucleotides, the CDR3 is TGCAGCGTTGCGGGCAGGACTAGCGGGACCTCCTACGAGCAGTACTTC. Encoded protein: CSVAGRTSGTSYEQYF.

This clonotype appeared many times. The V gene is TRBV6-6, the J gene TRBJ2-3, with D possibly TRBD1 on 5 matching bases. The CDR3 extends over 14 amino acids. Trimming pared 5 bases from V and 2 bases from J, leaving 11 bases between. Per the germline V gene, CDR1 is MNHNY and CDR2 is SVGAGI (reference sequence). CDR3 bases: TGTGCCAGCAGTAGGGGCGGTAACACAGATACGCAGTATTTT. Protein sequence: CASSRGGNTDTQYF.

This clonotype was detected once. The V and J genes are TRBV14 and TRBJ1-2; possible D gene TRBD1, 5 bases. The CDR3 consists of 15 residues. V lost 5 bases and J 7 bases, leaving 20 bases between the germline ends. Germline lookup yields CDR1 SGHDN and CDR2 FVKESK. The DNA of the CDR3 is TGTGCCAGCAGCGCACTCTCCGGGGCGCCTATTGGCTACACCTTC. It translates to CASSALSGAPIGYTF.

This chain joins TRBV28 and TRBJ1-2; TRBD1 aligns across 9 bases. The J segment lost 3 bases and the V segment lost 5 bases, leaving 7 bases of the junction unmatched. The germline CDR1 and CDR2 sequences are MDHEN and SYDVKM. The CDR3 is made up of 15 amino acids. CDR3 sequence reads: CASSAIDRGDYGYTF. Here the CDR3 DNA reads TGTGCCAGCAGTGCGATTGACAGGGGGGACTATGGCTACACCTTC.

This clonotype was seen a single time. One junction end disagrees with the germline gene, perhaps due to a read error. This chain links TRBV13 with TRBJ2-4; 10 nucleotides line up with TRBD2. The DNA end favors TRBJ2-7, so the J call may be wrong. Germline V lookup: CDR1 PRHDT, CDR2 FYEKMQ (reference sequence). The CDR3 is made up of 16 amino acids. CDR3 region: CACSPTTAGGPYEQYF. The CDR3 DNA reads TGTGCCTGCAGCCCCACCACAGCGGGAGGGCCCTACGAGCAGTACTTC.

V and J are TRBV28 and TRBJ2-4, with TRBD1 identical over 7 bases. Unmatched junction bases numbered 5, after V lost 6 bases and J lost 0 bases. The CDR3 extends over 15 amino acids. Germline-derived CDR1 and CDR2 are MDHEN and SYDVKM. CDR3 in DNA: TGTGCCAGCAGGGTAACAGGGGAAGCCAAAAACATTCAGTACTTC. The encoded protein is CASRVTGEAKNIQYF.

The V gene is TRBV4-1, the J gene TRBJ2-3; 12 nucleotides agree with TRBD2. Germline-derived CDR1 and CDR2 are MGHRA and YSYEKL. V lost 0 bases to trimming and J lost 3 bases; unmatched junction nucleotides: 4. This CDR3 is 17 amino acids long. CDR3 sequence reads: CASSQEPSGGDTDTQYF. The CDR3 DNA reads TGCGCCAGCAGCCAAGAACCTAGCGGGGGGGATACAGATACGCAGTATTTT.

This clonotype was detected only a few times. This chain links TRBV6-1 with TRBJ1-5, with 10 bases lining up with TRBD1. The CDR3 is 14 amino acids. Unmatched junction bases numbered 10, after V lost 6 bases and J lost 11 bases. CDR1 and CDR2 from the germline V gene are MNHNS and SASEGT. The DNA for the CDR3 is TGTGCCAGCAGAACCGGGACAGGGGTTGGGACCCAGCATTTT. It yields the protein CASRTGTGVGTQHF.